Listed below are T cell receptor beta chains from one sample, sequenced in a study of cytomegalovirus exposure and HLA in healthy donors. Clones were sequenced by immunoSEQ multiplex PCR, and TCRdb holds only the in-frame ones, with some missing. Here the sample spans more than 85,000 clones, around four fifths being singletons. Sequencing was carried out using PBMCs. The receptors come from a middle-aged man in good health and CMV-seronegative. Both conserved end residues are part of each CDR3. The D gene is left open where the match is weak. Rows give clone size only sometimes, using once, few, many, or a class for an expanded clone.

>TRBJ1-1|TRBV18|.|.
CASSPSVNTEAFF
TGTGCCAGCTCACCATCGGTGAACACTGAAGCTTTCTTT
>TRBJ2-3|TRBV4-1|TRBD2|.
CASSQDGTSGGTSTDTQYF
TGCGCCAGCAGCCAAGATGGGACTAGCGGGGGGACTAGCACAGATACGCAGTATTTT
>TRBJ2-3|TRBV6-1|.|.
CASSGQGRAGGSTDTQYF
TGTGCCAGCAGTGGACAGGGCCGGGCGGGGGGAAGCACAGATACGCAGTATTTT
>TRBJ2-3|TRBV19|.|.
CASSIGLFQDTQYF
TGTGCCAGTAGTATAGGACTATTTCAAGATACGCAGTATTTT
>TRBJ2-7|TRBV7-9|TRBD1|.
CASSLIQRTGTYEQYF
TGTGCCAGCAGCTTAATCCAAAGGACAGGGACCTACGAGCAGTACTTC
>TRBJ2-7|TRBV9|TRBD2|.
CASSVEASGDSYEQYF
TGTGCCAGCAGCGTAGAGGCTAGCGGGGACTCCTACGAGCAGTACTTC
>TRBJ1-5|TRBV19|.|.
CASSIDREYNQPQHF
TGTGCCAGTAGTATAGATCGAGAATACAATCAGCCCCAGCATTTT
>TRBJ2-3|TRBV7-7|TRBD2|.
CASSRIAGGPADTQYF
TGTGCTAGCAGCCGGATAGCGGGGGGACCGGCAGATACGCAGTATTTT
>TRBJ2-7|TRBV1|.|.
CTSSQDIDFGYEQYF
TGCACCAGCAGCCAAGATATAGACTTTGGCTACGAGCAGTACTTC
>TRBJ1-1|TRBV4-2|.|few
CASSQDLTVNTEAFF
TGTGCCAGCAGCCAAGATCTTACAGTGAACACTGAAGCTTTCTTT
>TRBJ1-4|TRBV6-1|.|.
CASCRVGGNEKLFF
TGTGCCAGCTGTCGAGTGGGGGGAAATGAAAAACTGTTTTTT
>TRBJ1-1|TRBV6-4|.|few
CASSERDTEAFF
TGTGCCAGCAGTGAGAGGGACACTGAAGCTTTCTTT
>TRBJ1-1|TRBV7-2|.|.
CASSLGRGNTEAFF
TGTGCCAGCAGCTTAGGCAGGGGGAACACTGAAGCTTTCTTT
>TRBJ2-7|TRBV2|TRBD2|.
CASSEASGGLKYF
TGTGCCAGCAGTGAGGCTAGCGGGGGGCTGAAGTACTTC
>TRBJ2-7|TRBV5-8|.|.
CASSPAYRENEQYF
TGTGCCAGCAGCCCTGCTTACAGGGAAAACGAGCAGTACTTC
>TRBJ1-5|TRBV19|TRBD1|.
CASSVRDSNQPQHF
TGTGCCAGTAGTGTCCGGGACAGTAATCAGCCCCAGCATTTT
>TRBJ1-1|TRBV5-6|.|.
CASSHRTGGTEAFF
TGTGCCAGCAGCCATAGAACAGGAGGGACTGAAGCTTTCTTT